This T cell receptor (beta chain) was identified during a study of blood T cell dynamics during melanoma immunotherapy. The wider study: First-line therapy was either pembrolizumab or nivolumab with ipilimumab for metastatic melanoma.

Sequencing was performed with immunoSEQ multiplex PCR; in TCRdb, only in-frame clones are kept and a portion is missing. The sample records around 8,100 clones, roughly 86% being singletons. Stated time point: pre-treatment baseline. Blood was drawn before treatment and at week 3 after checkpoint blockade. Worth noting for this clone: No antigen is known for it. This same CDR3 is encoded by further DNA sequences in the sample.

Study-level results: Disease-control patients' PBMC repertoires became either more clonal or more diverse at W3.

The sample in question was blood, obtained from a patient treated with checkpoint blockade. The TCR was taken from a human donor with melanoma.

As DNA, the CDR3 is TGCGCCAGCAGCTTGGGTGCCAATGAAAAACTGTTTTTT. This gives the protein CASSLGANEKLFF. The chain carries TRBV5-1 and TRBJ1-4, with D unresolved. V was clipped by 0 bases and J by 5 bases, with 5 bases between them. The germline CDR1 and CDR2 sequences are SGHRS and YFSETQ. The CDR3 is made up of 13 amino acids.